This record looks at one T cell receptor beta chain sequence and its context. Its antigen is currently unknown. Both subsets, CD45RA+ naive and CD45RA-negative memory, were split from the CD4+ cells. This CDR3 is 14 amino acids long. Trimming removed 1 base from V and 6 bases from J, with 13 bases in between. Germline CDR1 and CDR2: SGHTA and FQGNSA. This record belongs to a study of shared clonotypes between healthy human individuals. Study background: CD8 memory received one plate per donor, CD8 naive two, CD4 memory three and CD4 naive three.

The repertoire was sequenced with immunoSEQ multiplex PCR; TCRdb's copy has only in-frame clones and lacks some. The sample shows roughly 1 million clones, around 74% of them seen only once. Findings and limits, study-wide: Clonotype sharing among donors likely depends on sequencing depth. Having only a few donors restricted how much genetic and exposure-history diversity was captured.

The TCR comes from a man in his late teens or twenties in good health. The J gene is TRBJ2-7, the V gene TRBV7-2, with D possibly TRBD2 on 6 matching bases. The sample consisted of memory CD4+ T cells sorted from blood. Subset defined: CD45RA-negative fraction. The CDR3 nucleotides read TGTGCCAGCAGCTTAGGGAGGGTTGGGGGCGAGCAGTACTTC. Translating gives CASSLGRVGGEQYF.